What follows are 14 T cell receptor beta chains derived from one specimen sequenced in a study of T cells in localized non-small cell lung cancer. Clones were read by immunoSEQ multiplex PCR, and TCRdb kept only the in-frame ones, dropping some. The sample comprises 800 to 950 clones, 33% of which are singletons, and roughly 15% rests with the top ten. The material was normal lung tissue next to the tumor, obtained before any cancer treatment. These receptors were collected from a female donor of 60 years or more with stage I lung adenocarcinoma.

This clone is categorized as medium-sized (0.01 to 0.1%). The CDR3 is CASSLTARLDEQYF. For the CDR3, the DNA is TGTGCCAGCAGCTTGACAGCTCGCCTGGACGAGCAGTACTTC. The V call is TRBV11-3, the J call TRBJ2-7; D possibly corresponds to TRBD1 (5 bases). This CDR3 comprises 14 residues. Germline assignment: CDR1 SGHNT and CDR2 YENEEA. V lost 3 bases and J lost 5, with 14 bases in between.

This clone is categorized as large. The chain links TRBV11-3 to TRBJ2-1; D may correspond to TRBD1 or TRBD2 (6 bases each). The V gene lost 2 bases and the J gene lost 5 bases, with 13 bases spanning the gap. The V gene's germline CDR1 is SGHNT and CDR2 YENEEA. The CDR3 is 15 amino acids. The CDR3 DNA is TGTGCCAGCAGCTTATCTTCGGGGGCCAACAATGAGCAGTTCTTC. Protein sequence: CASSLSSGANNEQFF.

This clone was detected only a few times. This chain links TRBV4-1 with TRBJ2-3, with D possibly matching TRBD1 (5 bases). Trimming took off 0 bases at V and 3 bases at J, with 10 bases between the two ends. Germline loops: CDR1 MGHRA, CDR2 YSYEKL. The CDR3 totals 15 residues. CDR3 DNA: TGCGCCAGCAGCCAAGAGCAGGGAAGGACAGATACGCAGTATTTT. Protein product: CASSQEQGRTDTQYF.

This clone was counted only a few times. This rearrangement joins TRBV6-8 to TRBJ2-3, with D possibly TRBD2 on 7 matching bases. The CDR3 contains 14 residues. The germline V and J ends were trimmed by 8 bases and 5 bases, with 17 bases remaining between them. From germline, CDR1 is MNHGY and CDR2 SAAAGT. CDR3 loop: CASVGGGGGDTQYF. In DNA form, the CDR3 reads TGTGCCAGCGTTGGAGGAGGGGGGGGAGATACGCAGTATTTT.

This chain uses TRBV27 with TRBJ2-7; TRBD2 matches at 9 bases. In germline, CDR1 is MNHEY, CDR2 SMNVEV (reference sequence). This CDR3 contains 15 residues. With V trimmed by 4 bases and J by 5 bases, 9 bases remained unmatched. CDR3 protein: CASSSVAGAPHEQYF. The DNA of the CDR3 is TGTGCCAGCAGTTCCGTAGCGGGAGCTCCCCACGAGCAGTACTTC.

This clone has more than one count but fewer than ten. The J gene is TRBJ2-3, the V gene TRBV5-1, with 7 bases identical to TRBD2. V was clipped by 0 bases and J by 3 bases; unmatched bases: 7. The germline CDR1 and CDR2 sequences are SGHRS and YFSETQ. The CDR3 sequence is 16 residues long. The CDR3 DNA follows: TGCGCCAGCAGCTTGGTCGGGAGGCTTGTGACAGATACGCAGTATTTT. Translating gives CASSLVGRLVTDTQYF.

This clone occurred a few times. V gene TRBV9 combines with J gene TRBJ2-5, with 10 bases that match TRBD2. Germline CDR1 and CDR2: SGDLS and YYNGEE. The length of the CDR3 is 14 residues. After removal of 4 bases from V and 4 bases from J, the junction contained 4 bases not matched to a gene. CDR3 protein: CASSKAGGSETQYF. The CDR3 DNA reads as TGTGCCAGCAGCAAAGCGGGAGGGTCAGAGACCCAGTACTTC.

Relative to its sample, this clone is large. The J gene is TRBJ1-1, the V gene TRBV9, with a possible D match to TRBD1 (6 bases). CDR3 length: 14 residues. The V gene's germline CDR1 is SGDLS and CDR2 YYNGEE. Deletions cut 5 bases from V and 1 base from J, with 12 bases between. The CDR3 loop is CASSVLQGNTEAFF. DNA of the CDR3: TGTGCCAGCAGTGTATTACAGGGGAACACTGAAGCTTTCTTT.

The chain joins TRBV11-3 to TRBJ1-1, with D possibly TRBD1 on 6 matching bases. Germline CDR1 and CDR2: SGHNT and YENEEA. V lost 5 bases and J 4 bases, leaving 14 bases between the germline ends. This CDR3 has 14 residues. The CDR3 loop is CASSITGIGTEAFF. DNA for the CDR3: TGTGCCAGCAGCATTACAGGGATCGGCACTGAAGCTTTCTTT.

V gene TRBV6-7 combines with J gene TRBJ1-3; no clear D gene. TRBV6-7 counts as an open reading frame of uncertain function. Trimming stripped 6 bases from V and 2 bases from J, with 14 bases between. The CDR3 length is 15 residues. The CDR3 sequence is CASSQGSQAGNTIYF. CDR3 bases: TGTGCCAGCAGCCAAGGTAGCCAGGCTGGAAACACCATATATTTT.

Only one count was recorded for this clone. V and J are TRBV29-1 and TRBJ1-2, with a weak D call TRBD1 (5 bases). Trimming left V 4 bases short and J 0 bases short, with 12 bases between. From germline, CDR1 is SQVTM and CDR2 ANQGSEA. This CDR3 is 14 amino acids long. CDR3 nucleotides: TGCAGCGTTGGCCGGACACAGGCTAACTATGGCTACACCTTC. Encoded protein: CSVGRTQANYGYTF.

The CDR3 sequence is CASSQVGIMNEKLFF. CDR3 DNA: TGTGCCAGCAGCCAAGTAGGGATTATGAATGAAAAACTGTTTTTT. The J gene is TRBJ1-4, the V gene TRBV14, with D uncertain. V dropped 1 base and J dropped 5 bases, with 11 bases sitting between them. The CDR3 loop spans 15 amino acids. Per germline, CDR1 SGHDN and CDR2 FVKESK.

This clone was seen once. The rearrangement links TRBV23-1 to TRBJ1-1; D gene uncertain. TRBV23-1 carries the ORF label, with uncertain function. The CDR3 is made up of 14 amino acids. The V end lost 11 bases, the J end lost 0 bases, and 16 bases lay between the germline ends. The CDR3 sequence is CASVGRVMNTEAFF. CDR3 coding DNA: TGCGCCTCCGTAGGGAGGGTTATGAACACTGAAGCTTTCTTT.

This clone was counted a few times. The chain is built from TRBV29-1 and TRBJ2-1, with D perhaps matching TRBD1 (6 bases). Germline CDR1 and CDR2: SQVTM and ANQGSEA. The length of the CDR3 is 12 residues. Trimming took 7 bases from V and 9 from J, leaving 16 bases between them. The CDR3 sequence is CSAQGPSLEQFF. The DNA for the CDR3 is TGCAGCGCCCAGGGGCCCAGTCTTGAGCAGTTCTTC.